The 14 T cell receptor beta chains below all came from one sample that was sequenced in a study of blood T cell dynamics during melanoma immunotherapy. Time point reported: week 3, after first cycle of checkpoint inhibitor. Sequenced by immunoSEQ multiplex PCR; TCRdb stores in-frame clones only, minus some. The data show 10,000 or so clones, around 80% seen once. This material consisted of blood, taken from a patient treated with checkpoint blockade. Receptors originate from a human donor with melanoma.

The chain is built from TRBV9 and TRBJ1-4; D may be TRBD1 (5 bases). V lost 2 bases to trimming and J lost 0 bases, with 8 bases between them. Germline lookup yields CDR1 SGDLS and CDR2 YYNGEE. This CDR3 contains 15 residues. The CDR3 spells CASSVSQATNEKLFF. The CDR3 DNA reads TGTGCCAGCAGCGTTTCACAGGCAACTAATGAAAAACTGTTTTTT.

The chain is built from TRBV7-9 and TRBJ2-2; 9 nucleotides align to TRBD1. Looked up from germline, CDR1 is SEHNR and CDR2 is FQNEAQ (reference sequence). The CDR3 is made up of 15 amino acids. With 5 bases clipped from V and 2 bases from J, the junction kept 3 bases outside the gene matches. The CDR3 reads CASSLGQGNTGELFF. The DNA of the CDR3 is TGTGCCAGCAGCCTGGGACAGGGTAACACCGGGGAGCTGTTTTTT. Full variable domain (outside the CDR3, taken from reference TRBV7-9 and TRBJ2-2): DTGVSQNPRHKITKRGQNVTFRCDPISEHNRLYWYRQTLGQGPEFLTYFQNEAQLEKSRLLSDRFSAERPKGSFSTLEIQRTEQGDSAMYLCASSLGQGNTGELFFGEGSRLTVL.

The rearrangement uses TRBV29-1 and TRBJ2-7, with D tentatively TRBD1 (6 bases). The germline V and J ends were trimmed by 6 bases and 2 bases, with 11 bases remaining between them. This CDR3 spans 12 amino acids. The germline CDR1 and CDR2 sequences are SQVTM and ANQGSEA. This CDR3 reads CSVLTGPYEQYF. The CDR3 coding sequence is TGCAGCGTGCTGACAGGTCCCTACGAGCAGTACTTC.

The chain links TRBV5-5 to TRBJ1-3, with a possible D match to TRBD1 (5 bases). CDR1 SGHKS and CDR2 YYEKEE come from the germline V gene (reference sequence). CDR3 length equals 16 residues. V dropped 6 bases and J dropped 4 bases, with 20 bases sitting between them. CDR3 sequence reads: CASTGATAGGGNTIYF. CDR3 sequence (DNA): TGTGCCAGCACTGGGGCGACGGCCGGTGGCGGAAACACCATATATTTT.

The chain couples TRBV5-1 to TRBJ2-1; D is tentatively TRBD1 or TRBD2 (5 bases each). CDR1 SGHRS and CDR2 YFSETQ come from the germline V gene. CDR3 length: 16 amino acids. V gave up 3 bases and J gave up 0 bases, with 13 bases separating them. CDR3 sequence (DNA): TGCGCCAGCAGCTCCCCCGAGGGGAGCTCCTACAATGAGCAGTTCTTC. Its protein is CASSSPEGSSYNEQFF.

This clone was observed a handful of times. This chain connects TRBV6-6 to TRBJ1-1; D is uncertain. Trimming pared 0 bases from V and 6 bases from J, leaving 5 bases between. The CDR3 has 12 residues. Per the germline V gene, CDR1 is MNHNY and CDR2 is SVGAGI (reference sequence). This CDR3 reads CASSYSWAEAFF. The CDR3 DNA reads TGTGCCAGCAGTTACTCTTGGGCTGAAGCTTTCTTT.

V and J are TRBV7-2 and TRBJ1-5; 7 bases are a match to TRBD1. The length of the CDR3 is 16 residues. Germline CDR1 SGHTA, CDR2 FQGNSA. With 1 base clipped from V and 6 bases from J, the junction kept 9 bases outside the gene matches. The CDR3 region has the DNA TGTGCCAGCAGCTTAGGGACAGGTTGGCGGGGTCAGCCCCAGCATTTT. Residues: CASSLGTGWRGQPQHF.

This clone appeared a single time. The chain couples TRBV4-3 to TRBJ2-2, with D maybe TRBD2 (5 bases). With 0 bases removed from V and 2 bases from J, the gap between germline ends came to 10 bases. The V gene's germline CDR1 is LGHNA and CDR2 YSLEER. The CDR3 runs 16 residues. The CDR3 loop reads CASSQEGAYNTGELFF. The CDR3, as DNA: TGCGCCAGCAGCCAAGAGGGAGCGTATAACACCGGGGAGCTGTTTTTT.

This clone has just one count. CDR3 nucleotides: TGTGCCAGCAGCGTCGGACTAGCGGGACTAAGCACTAACACAGATACGCAGTATTTT. Translating it yields CASSVGLAGLSTNTDTQYF. The rearrangement joins TRBV9 to TRBJ2-3; 12 nucleotides agree with TRBD2. CDR1 and CDR2 (germline): SGDLS, YYNGEE. V trimming: 2 bases; J trimming: 2 bases; junction bases outside the gene matches: 12. This CDR3 spans 19 amino acids.

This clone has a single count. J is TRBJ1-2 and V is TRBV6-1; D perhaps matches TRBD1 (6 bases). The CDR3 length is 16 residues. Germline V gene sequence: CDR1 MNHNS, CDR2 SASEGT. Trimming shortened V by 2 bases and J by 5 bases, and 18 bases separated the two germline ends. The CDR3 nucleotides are TGTGCCAGCAGTGAATTTGGGGGGGGCGCGGGTTATGGCTACACCTTC. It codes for CASSEFGGGAGYGYTF.

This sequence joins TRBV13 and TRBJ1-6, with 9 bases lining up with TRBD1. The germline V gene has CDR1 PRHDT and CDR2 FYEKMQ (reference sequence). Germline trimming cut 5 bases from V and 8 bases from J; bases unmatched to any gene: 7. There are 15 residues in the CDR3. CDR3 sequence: CASSRLQGADSPLHF. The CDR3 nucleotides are TGTGCCAGCAGCCGGTTACAGGGGGCTGATTCACCCCTCCACTTT.

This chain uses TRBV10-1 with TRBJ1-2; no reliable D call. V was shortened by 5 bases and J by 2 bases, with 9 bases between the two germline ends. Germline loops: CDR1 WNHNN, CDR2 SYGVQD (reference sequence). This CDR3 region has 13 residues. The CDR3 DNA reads TGCGCCAGCAGTCCGGCAGTAAACTATGGCTACACCTTC. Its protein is CASSPAVNYGYTF.

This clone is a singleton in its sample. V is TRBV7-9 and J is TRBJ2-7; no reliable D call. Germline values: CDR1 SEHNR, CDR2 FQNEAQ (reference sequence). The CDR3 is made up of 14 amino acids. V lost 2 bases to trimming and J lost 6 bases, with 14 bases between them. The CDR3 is CASSLSASQSEQYF. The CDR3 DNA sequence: TGTGCCAGCAGCTTATCGGCCAGCCAGTCCGAGCAGTACTTC.

Here the CDR3 DNA reads TGTGCCAGCAGCTCCCCCGGGACTAGCGGGAGGGGCCAGTACTTC. It yields the protein CASSSPGTSGRGQYF. This chain joins TRBV7-2 and TRBJ2-5; 16 bases are shared with TRBD2. The germline V gene has CDR1 SGHTA and CDR2 FQGNSA. V was pared by 4 bases and J by 10 bases, with 6 bases of the junction left unmatched. This CDR3 has 15 residues.